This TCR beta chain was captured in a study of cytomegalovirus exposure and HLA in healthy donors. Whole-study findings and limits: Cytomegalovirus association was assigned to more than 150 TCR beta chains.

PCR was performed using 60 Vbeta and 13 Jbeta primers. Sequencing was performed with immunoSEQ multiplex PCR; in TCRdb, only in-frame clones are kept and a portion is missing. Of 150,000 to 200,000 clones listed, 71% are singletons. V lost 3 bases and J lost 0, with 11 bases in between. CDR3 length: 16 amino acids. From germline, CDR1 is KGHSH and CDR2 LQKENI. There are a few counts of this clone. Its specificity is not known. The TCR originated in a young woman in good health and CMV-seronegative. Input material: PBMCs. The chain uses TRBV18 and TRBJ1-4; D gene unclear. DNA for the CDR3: TGTGCCAGCTCACCCGGGGAGGGTGCAACTAATGAAAAACTGTTTTTT. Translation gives CASSPGEGATNEKLFF.